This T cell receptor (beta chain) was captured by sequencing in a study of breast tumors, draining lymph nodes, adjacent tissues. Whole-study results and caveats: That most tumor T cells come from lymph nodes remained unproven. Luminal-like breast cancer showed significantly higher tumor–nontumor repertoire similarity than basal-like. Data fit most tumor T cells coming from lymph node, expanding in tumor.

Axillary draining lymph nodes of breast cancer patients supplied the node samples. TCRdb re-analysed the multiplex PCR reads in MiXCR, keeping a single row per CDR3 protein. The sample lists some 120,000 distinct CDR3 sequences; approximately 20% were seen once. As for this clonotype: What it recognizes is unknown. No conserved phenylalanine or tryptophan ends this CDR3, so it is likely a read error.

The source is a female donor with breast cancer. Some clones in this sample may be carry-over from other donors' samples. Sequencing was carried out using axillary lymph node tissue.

The CDR3 region has the DNA TGTGCCAGCAGCTACGACCGAGACTCTGGAAACACCATATATCTT. Residues: CASSYDRDSGNTIYL. The chain employs TRBV7-9 and TRBJ1-3; D not certain. V lost 4 bases, J lost 0 bases, and 10 bases lay in between. CDR3 length: 15 amino acids. The germline V gene encodes CDR1 SEHNR and CDR2 FQNEAQ (reference sequence).